What follows are 14 T cell receptor beta chains derived from one specimen sequenced in a study of beta chain features in type 1 diabetes. As every portion of the isolated RNA was reverse transcribed, the sequencing read expressed TCRB transcripts. Repertoires were generated with immunoSEQ multiplex PCR, while TCRdb's copy carries only in-frame clones and drops some. This sample yields 200,000 to 300,000 clones, of which 25% to 35% are seen a single time; 3% to 4% belongs to the top ten. The sequenced material came from central memory CD4+ T cells from blood. The source is a man aged 30 to 45 in good health.

This clone has more than one count but fewer than ten. J is TRBJ2-1 and V is TRBV5-4; D gene uncertain. The CDR3 is 13 amino acids. Trimming left V 0 bases short and J 5 bases short, with 6 bases between. The germline CDR1 and CDR2 sequences are SGHNT and YYREEE (reference sequence). This CDR3 is CASSLEVHNEQFF. CDR3 nucleotide sequence: TGTGCCAGCAGCTTGGAGGTTCACAATGAGCAGTTCTTC.

Points on this clone: A much larger clone differs by one base, so this may be a read error. The identical CDR3 is also encoded by other nucleotide sequences in the sample. The chain has TRBV5-1 and TRBJ2-7; 9 bases match TRBD2. Germline-derived CDR1 and CDR2 are SGHRS and YFSETQ. The CDR3 covers 15 residues. V was clipped by 0 bases and J by 6 bases; unmatched bases: 7. CDR3 nucleotide sequence: TGCGCCAGCAGCTTGGACCAGCGGGGGGCTCTCGAGCAGTACTTC. It encodes CASSLDQRGALEQYF.

This chain uses TRBV2 with TRBJ2-3; D ambiguous. Looked up from germline, CDR1 is SNHLY and CDR2 is FYNNEI. This CDR3 has 12 amino acids. The ends were cut back, 2 bases at V and 5 bases at J, with 5 bases in the middle. CDR3 DNA sequence: TGTGCCAGCAGTGAAATAGGAGATACGCAGTATTTT. Translating gives CASSEIGDTQYF.

This CDR3 reads CASSPLLAGNYNEQFF. CDR3 coding DNA: TGTGCCAGCAGCCCTTTACTAGCGGGGAACTACAATGAGCAGTTCTTC. V is TRBV7-9 and J is TRBJ2-1; 10 bases are a match to TRBD2. In germline, CDR1 is SEHNR, CDR2 FQNEAQ (reference sequence). The ends lost 5 bases at V and 3 bases at J; junction bases unmatched: 7. The length of the CDR3 is 16 residues.

The gene calls are TRBV7-2 and TRBJ1-5, with 9 bases fitting TRBD1. V lost 5 bases, J lost 1 base, and 9 bases stayed unmatched. The CDR3 is 17 residues long. CDR1 SGHTA and CDR2 FQGNSA come from the germline V gene. The CDR3 region is CASSPWTGARSNQPQHF. The CDR3 DNA follows: TGTGCCAGCAGCCCGTGGACAGGGGCACGGAGCAATCAGCCCCAGCATTTT.

This clone has more than one count but fewer than ten. The chain has TRBV20-1 and TRBJ1-1; D unclear. The germline CDR1 and CDR2 sequences are DFQATT and SNEGSKA (reference sequence). With 4 bases removed from V and 0 bases from J, the gap between germline ends came to 3 bases. This CDR3 has 11 residues. The CDR3, as DNA: TGCAGTGCTACGATGAACACTGAAGCTTTCTTT. Its protein product is CSATMNTEAFF.

This clone was seen repeatedly, ten times or more. CDR3 loop: CASSGTSGDRGRNEQFF. DNA for the CDR3: TGTGCCAGCAGTGGCACTTCGGGGGACAGGGGCCGGAATGAGCAGTTCTTC. This chain links TRBV2 with TRBJ2-1, with 10 bases lining up with TRBD1. The V segment lost 4 bases and the J segment 7 bases; nucleotides outside the gene matches: 13. The CDR3 extends over 17 amino acids. Germline values: CDR1 SNHLY, CDR2 FYNNEI.

The V call is TRBV20-1, the J call TRBJ2-1; D not certain. The ends were cut back, 4 bases at V and 10 bases at J, with 8 bases in the middle. The CDR3 covers 10 residues. Germline V lookup: CDR1 DFQATT, CDR2 SNEGSKA (reference sequence). As DNA, the CDR3 is TGCAGTGCTAAGATGCGAGAGCAGTTCTTC. The encoded protein is CSAKMREQFF.

This clone has a handful of counts. Written as DNA, the CDR3 is TGTGCCAGTACCGAAGGACACCGCTCTGGAAACACCATATATTTT. Translating gives CASTEGHRSGNTIYF. The chain joins TRBV19 to TRBJ1-3; a possible D gene is TRBD1 (5 bases). Deletions cut 7 bases from V and 0 bases from J, with 13 bases between. CDR1 LNHDA and CDR2 SQIVND come from the germline V gene (reference sequence). This CDR3 region has 15 residues.

The rearrangement uses TRBV7-9 and TRBJ2-3, with TRBD2 matching over 9 bases. The V gene end was trimmed by 3 bases and the J gene end by 7 bases; junction bases not matched to a gene: 14. Germline V gives CDR1 SEHNR, CDR2 FQNEAQ (reference sequence). This CDR3 has 17 residues. In DNA, the CDR3 is TGTGCCAGCAGCTTCCGGGGTCTAGCGGGGAGCAAGAATACGCAGTATTTT. Its protein product is CASSFRGLAGSKNTQYF.

In this sample, this clone turned up a few times. The CDR3 coding sequence is TGTGCCAGCAGCTCGGGGGCCTACAATGAGCAGTTCTTC. The encoded protein is CASSSGAYNEQFF. The chain is built from TRBV11-3 and TRBJ2-1; D perhaps matches TRBD2 (6 bases). CDR3 length equals 13 residues. Per the germline V gene, CDR1 is SGHNT and CDR2 is YENEEA. With 4 bases removed from V and 2 bases from J, the gap between germline ends came to 6 bases.

This clone has just a few counts. The genes are TRBV5-1 and TRBJ2-1, with 10 bases matching TRBD2. V lost 4 bases and J lost 5; bases outside the gene matches: 15. The CDR3 consists of 18 residues. Germline V lookup: CDR1 SGHRS, CDR2 YFSETQ. The CDR3, as DNA: TGCGCCAGCAGCCATGCACGCAGCGGGAGGGCCCTCAACAATGAGCAGTTCTTC. Translating it yields CASSHARSGRALNNEQFF.

This sequence joins TRBV7-9 and TRBJ2-5; a weak D match, TRBD1 (6 bases). V shed 5 bases and J shed 5 bases, with 24 bases lying between them. Germline CDR1 SEHNR, CDR2 FQNEAQ (reference sequence). The CDR3 length is 17 residues. CDR3 in amino acids: CASSGESGESHRETQYF. CDR3 sequence (DNA): TGTGCCAGCAGCGGGGAGTCAGGGGAGTCCCACCGGGAGACCCAGTACTTC.

This clone has more than one count but fewer than ten. This rearrangement joins TRBV2 to TRBJ2-3; 8 bases are shared with TRBD2. The V gene's germline CDR1 is SNHLY and CDR2 FYNNEI. The CDR3 covers 15 residues. V was pared by 2 bases and J by 3 bases, with 4 bases of the junction left unmatched. CDR3 DNA sequence: TGTGCCAGCAGTGAATACGGCGGGGGGACAGATACGCAGTATTTT. Translating it yields CASSEYGGGTDTQYF.